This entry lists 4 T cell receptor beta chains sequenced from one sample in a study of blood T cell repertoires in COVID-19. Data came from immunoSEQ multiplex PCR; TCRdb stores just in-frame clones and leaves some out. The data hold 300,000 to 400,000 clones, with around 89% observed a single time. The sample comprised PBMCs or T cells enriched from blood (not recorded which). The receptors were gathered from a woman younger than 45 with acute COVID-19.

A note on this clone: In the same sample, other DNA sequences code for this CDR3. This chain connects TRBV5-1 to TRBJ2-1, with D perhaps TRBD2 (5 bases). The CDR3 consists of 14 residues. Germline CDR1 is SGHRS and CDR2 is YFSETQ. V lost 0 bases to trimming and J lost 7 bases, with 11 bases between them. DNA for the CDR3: TGCGCCAGCAGCTTGGGAGGTTCGGGGAATGAGCAGTTCTTC. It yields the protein CASSLGGSGNEQFF.

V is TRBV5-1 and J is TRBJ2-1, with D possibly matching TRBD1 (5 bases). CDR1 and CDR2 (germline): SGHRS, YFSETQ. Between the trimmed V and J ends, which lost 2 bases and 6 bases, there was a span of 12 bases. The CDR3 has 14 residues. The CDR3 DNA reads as TGCGCCAGCAGCTTAAACAGGAGAGGCAATGAGCAGTTCTTC. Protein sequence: CASSLNRRGNEQFF.

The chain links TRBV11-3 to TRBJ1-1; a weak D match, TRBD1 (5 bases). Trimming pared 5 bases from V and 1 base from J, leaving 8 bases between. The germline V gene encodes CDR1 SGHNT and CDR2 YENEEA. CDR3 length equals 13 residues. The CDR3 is CASSVTANTEAFF. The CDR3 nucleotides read TGTGCCAGCAGCGTGACAGCGAACACTGAAGCTTTCTTT.

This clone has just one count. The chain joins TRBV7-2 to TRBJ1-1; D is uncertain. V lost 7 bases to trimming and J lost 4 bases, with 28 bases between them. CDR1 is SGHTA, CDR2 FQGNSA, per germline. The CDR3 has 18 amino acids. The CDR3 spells CASTPTYRPGLSTTEAFF. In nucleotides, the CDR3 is TGTGCCAGCACCCCGACATACCGTCCCGGACTGTCTACCACTGAAGCTTTCTTT.